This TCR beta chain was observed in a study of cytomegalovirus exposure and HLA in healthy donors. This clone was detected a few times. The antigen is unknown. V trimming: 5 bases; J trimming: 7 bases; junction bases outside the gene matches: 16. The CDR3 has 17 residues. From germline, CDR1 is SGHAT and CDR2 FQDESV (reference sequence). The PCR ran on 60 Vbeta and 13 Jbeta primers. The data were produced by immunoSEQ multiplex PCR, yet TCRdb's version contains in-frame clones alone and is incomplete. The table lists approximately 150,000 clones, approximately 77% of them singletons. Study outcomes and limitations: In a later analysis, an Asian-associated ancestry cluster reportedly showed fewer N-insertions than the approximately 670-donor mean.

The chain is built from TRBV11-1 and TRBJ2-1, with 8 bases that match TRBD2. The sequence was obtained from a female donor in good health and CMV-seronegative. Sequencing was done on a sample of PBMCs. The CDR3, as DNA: TGTGCCAGCAGCAGAAGGGGTGGGGCGGGGGGCCGTAATGAGCAGTTCTTC. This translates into CASSRRGGAGGRNEQFF.